This entry concerns a single T cell receptor (beta chain). A read error may produce the germline difference seen at one junction end. This sample was included in a study of T cell changes during pregnancy in multiple sclerosis. The CDR3 extends over 15 amino acids. Germline V lookup: CDR1 SSHAT, CDR2 FNYEAQ (reference sequence). Some clones are missing from TCRdb's copy, which holds only in-frame ones; the method was immunoSEQ multiplex PCR. This sample yields over 75,000 clones, of which 85% to 95% are seen a single time; 2% to 3% belongs to the top ten. The TCR originated in a female donor with multiple sclerosis, enrolled in a pregnancy study. The J gene is TRBJ2-3, the V gene TRBV7-7; 8 bases are a match to TRBD2. Sequencing was performed on peripheral blood, taken in the first trimester of pregnancy. CDR3: CASSLSGSGPDTQYF. CDR3 coding DNA: TGTGCTAGCAGCTTAAGCGGGAGTGGCCCAGATACGCAGTATTTT.